The TCR beta chain under discussion was sequenced for a study of shared clonotypes between healthy human individuals. With 4 bases clipped from V and 2 bases from J, the junction kept 2 bases outside the gene matches. This CDR3 is 18 amino acids long. The germline V gene encodes CDR1 SGHNT and CDR2 YENEEA. The repertoire was sequenced with immunoSEQ multiplex PCR; TCRdb's copy has only in-frame clones and lacks some. The data show approximately 470,000 clones, 70% to 85% seen once. The chain joins TRBV11-3 to TRBJ2-6, with 16 bases aligning to TRBD2. Sequencing input: PBMCs. This clonotype originated in a woman in her thirties or forties in good health. Some clones in this sample may be carry-over from other donors' samples. CDR3 sequence reads: CASSSGLAGGPGANVLTF. CDR3 DNA sequence: TGTGCCAGCAGCTCGGGACTAGCGGGAGGGCCTGGGGCCAACGTCCTGACTTTC.